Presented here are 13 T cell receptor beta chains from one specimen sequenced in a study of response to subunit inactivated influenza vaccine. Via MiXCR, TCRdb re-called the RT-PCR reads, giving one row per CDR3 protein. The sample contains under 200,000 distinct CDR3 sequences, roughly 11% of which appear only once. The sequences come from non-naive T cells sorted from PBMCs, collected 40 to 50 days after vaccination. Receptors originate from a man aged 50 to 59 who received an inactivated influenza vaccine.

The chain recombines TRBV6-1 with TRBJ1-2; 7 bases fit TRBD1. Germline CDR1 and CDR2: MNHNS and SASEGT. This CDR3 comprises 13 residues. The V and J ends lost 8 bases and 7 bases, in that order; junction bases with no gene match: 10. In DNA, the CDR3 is TGTGCCAGCGGCGAAGGGACAGCCTTTGGCTACACCTTC. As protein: CASGEGTAFGYTF.

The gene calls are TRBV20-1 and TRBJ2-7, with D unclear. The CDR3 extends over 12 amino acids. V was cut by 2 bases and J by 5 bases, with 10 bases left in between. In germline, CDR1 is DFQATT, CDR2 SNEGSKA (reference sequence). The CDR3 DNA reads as TGCAGTGCTAGAACACCCCCCAACGAGCAGTACTTC. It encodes CSARTPPNEQYF.

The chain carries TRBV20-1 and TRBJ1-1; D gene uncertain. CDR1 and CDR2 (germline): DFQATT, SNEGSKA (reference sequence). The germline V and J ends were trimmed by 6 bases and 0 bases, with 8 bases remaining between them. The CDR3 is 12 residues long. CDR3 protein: CSATTVNTEAFF. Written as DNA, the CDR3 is TGCAGTGCAACCACAGTGAACACTGAAGCTTTCTTT.

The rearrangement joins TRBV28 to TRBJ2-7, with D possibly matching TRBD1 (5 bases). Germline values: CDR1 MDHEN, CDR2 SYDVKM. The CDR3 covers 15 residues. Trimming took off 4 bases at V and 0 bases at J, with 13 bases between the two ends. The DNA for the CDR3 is TGTGCCAGCAGTTCCCTGGACAAGAGCTCCTACGAGCAGTACTTC. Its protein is CASSSLDKSSYEQYF.

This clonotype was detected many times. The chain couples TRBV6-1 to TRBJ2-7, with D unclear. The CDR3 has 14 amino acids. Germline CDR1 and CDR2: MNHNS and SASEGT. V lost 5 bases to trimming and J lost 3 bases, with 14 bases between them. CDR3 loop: CASSPLSDRYEQYF. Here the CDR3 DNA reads TGTGCCAGCAGTCCCCTCTCGGACCGCTACGAGCAGTACTTC.

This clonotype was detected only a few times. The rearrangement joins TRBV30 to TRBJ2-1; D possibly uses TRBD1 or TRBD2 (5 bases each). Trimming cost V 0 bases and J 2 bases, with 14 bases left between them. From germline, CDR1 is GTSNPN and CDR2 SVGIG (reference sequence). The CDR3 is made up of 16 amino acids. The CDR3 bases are TGTGCCTGGAGTGTCCCGGGGCTAGTAACCTACAATGAGCAGTTCTTC. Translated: CAWSVPGLVTYNEQFF. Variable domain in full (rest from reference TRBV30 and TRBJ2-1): SQTIHQWPATLVQPVGSPLSLECTVEGTSNPNLYWYRQAAGRGLQLLFYSVGIGQISSEVPQNLSASRPQDRQFILSSKKLLLSDSGFYLCAWSVPGLVTYNEQFFGPGTRLTVL.

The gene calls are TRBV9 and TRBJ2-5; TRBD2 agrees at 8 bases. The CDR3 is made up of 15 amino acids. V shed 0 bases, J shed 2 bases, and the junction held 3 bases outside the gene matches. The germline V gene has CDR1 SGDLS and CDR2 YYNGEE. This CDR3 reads CASSVDSGGQETQYF. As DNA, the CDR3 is TGTGCCAGCAGCGTAGACAGCGGGGGACAAGAGACCCAGTACTTC.

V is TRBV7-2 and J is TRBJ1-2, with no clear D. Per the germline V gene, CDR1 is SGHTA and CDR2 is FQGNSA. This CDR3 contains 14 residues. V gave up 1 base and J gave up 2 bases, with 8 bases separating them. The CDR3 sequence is CASSLVGGNYGYTF. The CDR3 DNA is TGTGCCAGCAGCTTAGTCGGCGGGAACTATGGCTACACCTTC.

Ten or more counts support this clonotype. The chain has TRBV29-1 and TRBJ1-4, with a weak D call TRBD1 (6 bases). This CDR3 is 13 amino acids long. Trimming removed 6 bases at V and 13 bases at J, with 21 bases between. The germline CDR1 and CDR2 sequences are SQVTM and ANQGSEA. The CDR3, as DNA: TGCAGCGTCCTCCGGGACCTTGGGGGCGGACTGTTTTTT. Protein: CSVLRDLGGGLFF.

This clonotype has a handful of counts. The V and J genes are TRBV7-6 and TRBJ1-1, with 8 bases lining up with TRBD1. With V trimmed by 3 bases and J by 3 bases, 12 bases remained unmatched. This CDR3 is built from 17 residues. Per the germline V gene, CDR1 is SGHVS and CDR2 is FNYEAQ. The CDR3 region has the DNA TGTGCCAGCAGCTTGCGATCTGAGGCAGGGGGCTACACTGAAGCTTTCTTT. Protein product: CASSLRSEAGGYTEAFF.

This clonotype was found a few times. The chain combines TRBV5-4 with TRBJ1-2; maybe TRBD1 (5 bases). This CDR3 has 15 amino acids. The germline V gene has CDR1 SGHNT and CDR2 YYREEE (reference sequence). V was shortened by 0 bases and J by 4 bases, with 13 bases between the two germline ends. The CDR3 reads CASSLVGREGYGYTF. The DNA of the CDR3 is TGTGCCAGCAGCTTGGTCGGCAGGGAAGGCTATGGCTACACCTTC.

The CDR3 nucleotides are TGTGCCAGCAGTTTTCAGCCCCGCTACGAGCAGTACTTC. It encodes CASSFQPRYEQYF. This chain uses TRBV28 with TRBJ2-7; D call uncertain. CDR3 length: 13 amino acids. CDR1 is MDHEN and CDR2 is SYDVKM in the germline V gene. Trimming took off 3 bases at V and 3 bases at J, with 9 bases between the two ends.

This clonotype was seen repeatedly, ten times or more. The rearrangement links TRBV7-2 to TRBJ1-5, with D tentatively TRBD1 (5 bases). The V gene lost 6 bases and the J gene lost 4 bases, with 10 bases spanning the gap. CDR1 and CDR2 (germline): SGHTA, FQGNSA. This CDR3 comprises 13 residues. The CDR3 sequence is CASSQQENQPQHF. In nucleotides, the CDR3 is TGTGCCAGCAGTCAACAGGAGAATCAGCCCCAGCATTTT.